These 19 T cell receptor beta chains were all obtained from the same sample, sequenced in a study of blood T cell repertoires in COVID-19. Measured with immunoSEQ multiplex PCR; TCRdb has only the in-frame clones, and not every one. The data contain over 150,000 clones, around three quarters of them singletons. The source material was PBMCs or T cells enriched from blood (not recorded which). These TCRs come from a woman in her 70s in a cohort exposed to, infected with or recovered from COVID-19 (not recorded which).

The chain is built from TRBV4-2 and TRBJ1-2; D unclear. Germline V gene sequence: CDR1 LGHNA, CDR2 YNFKEQ. This CDR3 contains 12 residues. V dropped 0 bases and J dropped 4 bases, with 3 bases sitting between them. The CDR3 DNA follows: TGTGCCAGCAGCCAAGATCGCTATGGCTACACCTTC. The encoded protein is CASSQDRYGYTF.

The rearrangement links TRBV7-7 to TRBJ2-7; 12 bases are shared with TRBD1. There are 13 residues in the CDR3. Germline V gene lookup returns CDR1 SSHAT and CDR2 FNYEAQ (reference sequence). CDR3 DNA: TGTGCTGACCACCGGGACAGGGGGCGCGAGCAGTACTTC. It translates to CADHRDRGREQYF.

The chain is built from TRBV7-2 and TRBJ2-7; D might be TRBD2 (6 bases). The CDR3 runs 14 residues. Germline V gives CDR1 SGHTA, CDR2 FQGNSA. Trimming shortened V by 8 bases and J by 6 bases, and 20 bases separated the two germline ends. The CDR3 reads CASSLAGGVSEQYF. CDR3 sequence (DNA): TGTGCCAGCTCCCTTGCCGGGGGAGTCTCCGAGCAGTACTTC.

The genes are TRBV6-5 and TRBJ2-5; no reliable D call. Per germline, CDR1 MNHEY and CDR2 SVGAGI. The CDR3 is made up of 12 amino acids. V was clipped by 6 bases and J by 0 bases, with 5 bases between them. CDR3 coding DNA: TGTGCCAGCAGCCGGGACCAAGAGACCCAGTACTTC. Its translation: CASSRDQETQYF.

This chain links TRBV3-1 (or the pseudogene TRBV3-2) with TRBJ2-3; the match to TRBD2 covers 10 bases. V trimming: 1 base; J trimming: 5 bases; junction bases outside the gene matches: 6. Germline V gives CDR1 LGHDT, CDR2 YNNKEL (reference sequence). The CDR3 is 16 residues long. The CDR3 loop is CASSQGAGGPGDTQYF. The DNA of the CDR3 is TGTGCCAGCAGCCAAGGAGCGGGAGGGCCGGGAGATACGCAGTATTTT.

V usage is TRBV7-9 and J usage is TRBJ1-5; D unresolved. V lost 5 bases and J 5 bases, leaving 13 bases between the germline ends. CDR1 is SEHNR, CDR2 FQNEAQ, per germline (reference sequence). The CDR3 is 14 residues long. The CDR3 loop is CASSHTAHHQPQHF. As DNA, the CDR3 is TGTGCCAGCAGCCATACAGCACACCATCAGCCCCAGCATTTT.

Relative to its sample, this clone is medium-sized. This rearrangement joins TRBV2 to TRBJ2-2; D uncertain. Germline loops: CDR1 SNHLY, CDR2 FYNNEI. V was trimmed by 6 bases and J by 5 bases, leaving 16 bases between them. The CDR3 spans 15 residues. CDR3 in amino acids: CASRAIGGNTGELFF. The CDR3 DNA sequence: TGTGCCAGCAGGGCCATTGGCGGAAATACCGGGGAGCTGTTTTTT.

CDR3 sequence reads: CASSLQLAEHEQFF. The CDR3 DNA sequence: TGTGCCAGCAGCTTACAGCTAGCGGAGCATGAGCAGTTCTTC. The V call is TRBV7-8, the J call TRBJ2-1, with 7 bases matching TRBD2. Looked up from germline, CDR1 is SGHVS and CDR2 is FQNEAQ. The V gene end was trimmed by 2 bases and the J gene end by 8 bases; junction bases not matched to a gene: 6. The CDR3 extends over 14 amino acids.

The chain employs TRBV3-1 (or the pseudogene TRBV3-2) and TRBJ2-7, with D possibly being TRBD1 (6 bases). The CDR3 consists of 16 residues. Germline V CDR1 and CDR2: LGHDT, YNNKEL (reference sequence). V gave up 0 bases and J gave up 2 bases, with 14 bases separating them. The CDR3 spells CASSQECRGGTYEQYF. In DNA form, the CDR3 reads TGTGCCAGCAGCCAAGAGTGCAGGGGCGGAACCTACGAGCAGTACTTC.

This chain uses TRBV10-3 with TRBJ1-6; D is ambiguous. The germline V gene has CDR1 ENHRY and CDR2 SYGVKD. Trimming pared 6 bases from V and 3 bases from J, leaving 12 bases between. The CDR3 contains 15 residues. The CDR3 loop reads CAIRAPGFYNSPLHF. As DNA, the CDR3 is TGTGCCATCAGAGCCCCCGGTTTCTATAATTCACCCCTCCACTTT.

The chain carries TRBV2 and TRBJ1-1; TRBD1 matches at 7 bases. The germline V gene has CDR1 SNHLY and CDR2 FYNNEI. V lost 5 bases, J lost 1 base, and 4 bases stayed unmatched. CDR3 length equals 14 residues. The CDR3 region is CASSFYRGNTEAFF. The CDR3 DNA reads TGTGCCAGCAGTTTCTACAGGGGGAACACTGAAGCTTTCTTT.

The chain uses TRBV2 and TRBJ1-6; 8 nucleotides line up with TRBD1. V was clipped by 4 bases and J by 12 bases; unmatched bases: 5. The CDR3 extends over 13 amino acids. Per germline, CDR1 SNHLY and CDR2 FYNNEI. CDR3 DNA sequence: TGTGCCAGCAGTGGGACAGGGCAGCAACCCCTCCACTTT. It translates to CASSGTGQQPLHF.

CDR3 nucleotide sequence: TGTGCCAGCAGTTTGGCGGCGGGGCCCCAGCATTTT. Translated: CASSLAAGPQHF. The chain carries TRBV28 and TRBJ1-5; D is uncertain. The germline V gene has CDR1 MDHEN and CDR2 SYDVKM. The length of the CDR3 is 12 residues. V was cut by 3 bases and J by 9 bases, with 9 bases left in between.

CDR3 coding DNA: TGTGCCACCAGTGATCCCTCAGGACAGGCCGACAATCAGCCCCAGCATTTT. As protein: CATSDPSGQADNQPQHF. V usage is TRBV24-1 and J usage is TRBJ1-5, with TRBD1 matching 7 bases. Germline CDR1 and CDR2: KGHDR and SFDVKD. With 3 bases clipped from V and 3 bases from J, the junction kept 10 bases outside the gene matches. The CDR3 is 17 amino acids.

This clone was detected only once. The genes are TRBV7-2 and TRBJ1-2; 8 bases align to TRBD1. The junction had 9 bases not matched to a gene; V was cut back by 5 bases and J by 4 bases. The CDR3 runs 15 residues. Germline-derived CDR1 and CDR2 are SGHTA and FQGNSA. CDR3 coding DNA: TGTGCCAGCAGCCAAGAGGGAGGGACAGGCTATGGCTACACCTTC. It is translated as CASSQEGGTGYGYTF.

The chain is built from TRBV28 and TRBJ1-6; a possible D gene is TRBD1 (6 bases). Trimming cost V 4 bases and J 9 bases, with 16 bases left between them. CDR1 and CDR2 from the germline V gene are MDHEN and SYDVKM. The CDR3 totals 15 residues. CDR3: CASSSTGQLGSPLHF. CDR3 DNA: TGTGCCAGCAGTTCTACCGGACAGTTGGGTTCACCCCTCCACTTT.

This chain joins TRBV2 and TRBJ2-2; TRBD2 is a possible D gene (5 bases). This CDR3 spans 14 amino acids. Trimming shortened V by 0 bases and J by 9 bases, and 11 bases separated the two germline ends. Germline V gene data show CDR1 as SNHLY and CDR2 as FYNNEI. CDR3 sequence reads: CASSEAQGRRELFF. CDR3 bases: TGTGCCAGCAGTGAAGCTCAAGGGAGAAGGGAGCTGTTTTTT.

The chain has TRBV28 and TRBJ2-7; D unresolved. Trimming pared 3 bases from V and 5 bases from J, leaving 5 bases between. The length of the CDR3 is 11 residues. CDR1 MDHEN and CDR2 SYDVKM come from the germline V gene. The CDR3 DNA reads TGTGCCAGCAGTTTCTACCACGAGCAGTACTTC. Translation gives CASSFYHEQYF.

This sequence joins TRBV29-1 and TRBJ1-2; TRBD1 matches at 8 bases. This CDR3 is built from 12 residues. The V gene's germline CDR1 is SQVTM and CDR2 ANQGSEA. Losses at the gene ends were 6 bases for V and 7 bases for J; bases not matched to a gene: 7. For the CDR3, the DNA is TGCAGCGTGGAGACAGGGGCCGGTGGCTACACCTTC. This gives the protein CSVETGAGGYTF.